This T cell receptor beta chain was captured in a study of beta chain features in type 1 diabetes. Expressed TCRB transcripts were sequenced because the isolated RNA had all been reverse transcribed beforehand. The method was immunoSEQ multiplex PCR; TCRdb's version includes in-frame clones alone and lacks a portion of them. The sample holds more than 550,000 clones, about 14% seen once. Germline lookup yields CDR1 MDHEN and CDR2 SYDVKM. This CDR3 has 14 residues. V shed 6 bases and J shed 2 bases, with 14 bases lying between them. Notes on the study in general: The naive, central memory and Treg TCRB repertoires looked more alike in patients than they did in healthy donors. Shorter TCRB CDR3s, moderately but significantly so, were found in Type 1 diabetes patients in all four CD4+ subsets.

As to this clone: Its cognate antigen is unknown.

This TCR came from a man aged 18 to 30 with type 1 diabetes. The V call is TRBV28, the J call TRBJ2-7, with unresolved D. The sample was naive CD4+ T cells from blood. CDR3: CASSPALSPYEQYF. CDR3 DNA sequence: TGTGCCAGCAGCCCGGCCCTTAGTCCCTACGAGCAGTACTTC.